This entry describes one T cell receptor (beta chain). The antigen is unknown. Through a sample-barcoded 5' primer and a J-beta primer mix, a second PCR was run for 7 to 11 cycles. Every molecule of cDNA carried a tag from a template-switch adaptor with 12 random nucleotides. TCRdb processed the 5' RACE reads anew with MiXCR; each CDR3 protein has one entry. The data contain over 1,300,000 distinct CDR3 sequences, approximately 59% of them singletons. This entry is derived from a study of blood T cells in healthy people across ages. Whole-study findings and limits: Aged donors had fewer naive CD4+ cells and lower diversity than long-lived donors. The study found TCR beta diversity correlated strongly with naive T cell percentage.

The CDR3 is 15 residues long. Looked up from germline, CDR1 is MNHEY and CDR2 is SVGEGT. Between the trimmed V and J ends, which lost 5 bases and 3 bases, there was a span of 17 bases. Source material: blood. This sequence joins TRBV6-2 or TRBV6-3 and TRBJ2-7; D gene ambiguous. The TCR was taken from a man aged 18 to 30 in good health. This CDR3 reads CASSGVGSSLYEQYF. The CDR3 DNA reads as TGTGCCAGCAGTGGGGTGGGTAGCTCCCTCTACGAGCAGTACTTC.